The 25 T cell receptor beta chains given below trace back to one sample, sequenced in a study of blood T cells in healthy people across ages. Combining a sample-barcoded 5' primer with a J-beta primer mix, a second PCR ran for roughly 6 to 12 cycles. MiXCR was run by TCRdb on the 5' RACE reads, yielding one entry per CDR3 protein. The repertoire holds approximately 1,100,000 distinct CDR3 sequences, more than 35% seen once, with around 18% in the top ten. Sequences were obtained from blood. Receptors were obtained from a woman in her fifties or sixties in good health.

J is TRBJ2-1 and V is TRBV3-1; no definite D call. CDR1 and CDR2 (germline): LGHDT, YNNKEL (reference sequence). V gave up 1 base and J gave up 8 bases, with 9 bases separating them. CDR3 length: 13 residues. The CDR3: CASSQVLRDEQFF. CDR3 bases: TGTGCCAGCAGCCAAGTCTTACGGGATGAGCAGTTCTTC.

The rearrangement uses TRBV6-6 and TRBJ1-5; no clear D. CDR1 MNHNY and CDR2 SVGAGI come from the germline V gene (reference sequence). Trimming left V 6 bases short and J 0 bases short, with 12 bases between. The CDR3 totals 15 residues. The CDR3, as DNA: TGTGCCAGCAGACCCCTCGGGATTAGCAATCAGCCCCAGCATTTT. It translates to CASRPLGISNQPQHF.

This clonotype was detected a few times. The chain uses TRBV30 and TRBJ1-2; no clear D. Germline CDR1 reads GTSNPN; CDR2 reads SVGIG (reference sequence). CDR3 length: 13 amino acids. The ends were cut back, 0 bases at V and 3 bases at J, with 8 bases in the middle. DNA of the CDR3: TGTGCCTGGAGTGTGAGGACCGACTATGGCTACACCTTC. Translated, it gives CAWSVRTDYGYTF.

This clonotype was seen more than once but under ten times. This chain links TRBV6-5 with TRBJ2-7, with D uncertain. In germline, CDR1 is MNHEY, CDR2 SVGAGI. The CDR3 runs 14 residues. V lost 2 bases, J lost 0 bases, and 8 bases lay in between. CDR3 bases: TGTGCCAGCAGTTACGAGGCGGACTCCTACGAGCAGTACTTC. Protein sequence: CASSYEADSYEQYF.

V usage is TRBV9 and J usage is TRBJ2-1; 12 bases match TRBD2. Germline CDR1 reads SGDLS; CDR2 reads YYNGEE. V lost 4 bases and J lost 4; bases outside the gene matches: 6. The CDR3 loop spans 16 amino acids. Here the CDR3 reads CASSLAGGGVYNEQFF. Here the CDR3 DNA reads TGTGCCAGCAGCCTAGCGGGAGGGGGTGTTTACAATGAGCAGTTCTTC.

The V and J genes are TRBV21-1 and TRBJ2-4; the DNA was not used to check the table's D call, TRBD1. TRBV21-1 counts as a pseudogene. The CDR3 is made up of 17 amino acids. The CDR3 bases are TGTGCCAGCAGCCCCCACCGGGACAGGGACGCCAAAAACATTCAGTACTTC. It encodes CASSPHRDRDAKNIQYF.

As for this clonotype: A junction boundary mismatches the germline segment, possibly from a read error. The chain joins TRBV7-6 to TRBJ2-6, with D perhaps TRBD1 (5 bases). CDR3 length: 14 amino acids. The germline gives CDR1 SGHVS, CDR2 FNYEAQ. CDR3 sequence (DNA): TGTGCCAGCAGCGCGAGCTCTGGGGCCAACGTCCCGACTTTC. It encodes CASSASSGANVPTF.

The chain links TRBV14 to TRBJ2-1; D not certain. Trimming pared 0 bases from V and 2 bases from J, leaving 11 bases between. The CDR3 has 16 residues. From germline, CDR1 is SGHDN and CDR2 FVKESK. The CDR3 nucleotides read TGTGCCAGCAGCCAAGAATTGGTTCTCCCCTACAATGAGCAGTTCTTC. It encodes CASSQELVLPYNEQFF. Together with reference TRBV14 and TRBJ2-1, the CDR3 gives the full variable domain: EAGVTQFPSHSVIEKGQTVTLRCDPISGHDNLYWYRRVMGKEIKFLLHFVKESKQDESGMPNNRFLAERTGGTYSTLKVQPAELEDSGVYFCASSQELVLPYNEQFFGPGTRLTVL.

The chain links TRBV20-1 to TRBJ1-1; D gene uncertain. Trimming pared 0 bases from V and 8 bases from J, leaving 13 bases between. The germline V gene encodes CDR1 DFQATT and CDR2 SNEGSKA (reference sequence). This CDR3 is 13 amino acids long. The CDR3 nucleotides are TGCAGTGCTAGAGATGGCAAAGTAACGGAAGCTTTCTTT. As protein: CSARDGKVTEAFF.

This clonotype appeared a few times. The chain combines TRBV12-3 or TRBV12-4 with TRBJ2-4, with D possibly matching TRBD1 (6 bases). The end of the DNA fits TRBJ2-7 better, so the J call may be wrong. CDR3 size: 15 residues. The CDR3, as DNA: TGTGCCAGCACCACTTCCCCGACAGGTTACTACGAGCAGTACTTC. Its translation: CASTTSPTGYYEQYF.

This clonotype was seen at least ten times. In DNA, the CDR3 is TGTGCCATCAGTGATGCGACAGGGGGTCTGTACAATGAGCAGTTCTTC. It codes for CAISDATGGLYNEQFF. This sequence joins TRBV10-3 and TRBJ2-1; TRBD1 agrees at 9 bases. V lost 3 bases to trimming and J lost 4 bases; unmatched junction nucleotides: 7. The germline CDR1 and CDR2 sequences are ENHRY and SYGVKD. This CDR3 has 16 residues.

The chain uses TRBV15 and TRBJ2-7; D remains unclear. V lost 5 bases to trimming and J lost 0 bases, with 8 bases between them. CDR3 length equals 13 residues. CDR1 LNHNV and CDR2 YYDKDF come from the germline V gene (reference sequence). DNA of the CDR3: TGTGCCACCAGCGGACGAGGCTCCTACGAGCAGTACTTC. Encoded protein: CATSGRGSYEQYF.

The chain links TRBV7-9 to TRBJ1-1; D not resolved. CDR1 is SEHNR and CDR2 is FQNEAQ in the germline V gene (reference sequence). The V end was cut by 11 bases, the J end by 2 bases, with 15 bases between. This CDR3 contains 13 residues. The CDR3 DNA follows: TGTGCCGGCTGGACGGATGTTAACACTGAAGCTTTCTTT. It yields the protein CAGWTDVNTEAFF.

This rearrangement joins TRBV20-1 to TRBJ1-2; TRBD1 agrees at 8 bases. Per germline, CDR1 DFQATT and CDR2 SNEGSKA (reference sequence). The CDR3 runs to 15 residues. After removal of 2 bases from V and 0 bases from J, the junction contained 5 bases not matched to a gene. CDR3 bases: TGCAGTGCTAGACCGGGACAGGTTTCTAACTATGGCTACACCTTC. Its translation: CSARPGQVSNYGYTF.

The genes are TRBV15 and TRBJ1-2, with D hard to call. The CDR3 is 13 amino acids. Germline CDR1 is LNHNV and CDR2 is YYDKDF (reference sequence). V was pared by 5 bases and J by 4 bases, with 11 bases between. The CDR3 loop reads CATSPTQSYGYTF. For the CDR3, the DNA is TGTGCCACCAGCCCGACGCAGTCCTATGGCTACACCTTC.

In this sample, this clonotype turned up a few times. The chain carries TRBV15 and TRBJ1-4; 9 bases align to TRBD1. The CDR3 extends over 15 amino acids. Germline CDR1 is LNHNV and CDR2 is YYDKDF (reference sequence). The V gene end was trimmed by 2 bases and the J gene end by 8 bases; junction bases not matched to a gene: 6. CDR3 protein: CATSRRGQGPEKLFF. As DNA, the CDR3 is TGTGCCACCAGCAGAAGGGGACAGGGCCCAGAAAAACTGTTTTTT.

The rearrangement links TRBV7-2 to TRBJ1-4; D might be TRBD1 (5 bases). Germline V lookup: CDR1 SGHTA, CDR2 FQGNSA. The CDR3 has 16 amino acids. V was shortened by 2 bases and J by 4 bases, with 14 bases between the two germline ends. CDR3 protein: CASSLRGVQFNEKLFF. The CDR3 DNA is TGTGCCAGCAGCTTAAGGGGTGTGCAGTTTAATGAAAAACTGTTTTTT.

The genes are TRBV9 and TRBJ2-6; TRBD1 agrees at 9 bases. Germline-derived CDR1 and CDR2 are SGDLS and YYNGEE. The trim removed 3 bases at V and 5 bases at J, leaving 9 bases unmatched. The CDR3 runs 17 residues. The CDR3 coding sequence is TGTGCCAGCAGCGGGGGACAGGGTGTGTCTAGGGCCAACGTCCTGACTTTC. Encoded protein: CASSGGQGVSRANVLTF. The full variable domain, rest sourced from reference TRBV9 and TRBJ2-6, is DSGVTQTPKHLITATGQRVTLRCSPRSGDLSVYWYQQSLDQGLQFLIQYYNGEERAKGNILERFSAQQFPDLHSELNLSSLELGDSALYFCASSGGQGVSRANVLTFGAGSRLTVL.

This clonotype was seen a handful of times. The CDR3 spells CSVGAGKARVTDTQYF. The CDR3 DNA reads TGCAGCGTCGGGGCGGGAAAAGCGAGAGTCACAGATACGCAGTATTTT. The V and J genes are TRBV29-1 and TRBJ2-3; TRBD2 might be the D (6 bases). Trimming removed 6 bases at V and 2 bases at J, with 21 bases between. The CDR3 has 16 amino acids. The germline CDR1 and CDR2 sequences are SQVTM and ANQGSEA.

This clonotype came up a few times. CDR3 loop: CASSSTAGQGSYEQYF. The DNA for the CDR3 is TGTGCCAGCAGCTCGACGGCGGGACAGGGATCCTACGAGCAGTACTTC. V and J are TRBV5-6 and TRBJ2-7; TRBD1 matches 9 bases. The germline V gene encodes CDR1 SGHDT and CDR2 YYEEEE. Germline trimming cut 3 bases from V and 1 base from J; bases unmatched to any gene: 8. This CDR3 comprises 16 residues.

This clonotype was observed a handful of times. The junction departs from germline at one end; a sequencing error may be responsible. V usage is TRBV4-1 and J usage is TRBJ2-3, with a possible D match to TRBD1 (5 bases). The CDR3 length is 16 residues. Per the germline V gene, CDR1 is MGHRA and CDR2 is YSYEKL. CDR3 DNA: TGCGCCAGCACCCAAAGGGGAATCGAAAGCACAGATACGCAGTATTTT. Protein sequence: CASTQRGIESTDTQYF.

The chain carries TRBV7-9 and TRBJ2-5, with D perhaps TRBD1 (6 bases). Germline lookup yields CDR1 SEHNR and CDR2 FQNEAQ (reference sequence). The CDR3 is 14 amino acids. V shed 7 bases and J shed 1 base, with 13 bases lying between them. CDR3 loop: CASKLGGSQETQYF. Here the CDR3 DNA reads TGTGCCAGCAAACTTGGGGGCAGCCAAGAGACCCAGTACTTC.

This clonotype occurred a few times. V gene TRBV27 combines with J gene TRBJ1-4; weak D call: TRBD1 (5 bases). V lost 8 bases, J lost 6 bases, and 13 bases lay in between. CDR3 length: 13 residues. CDR1 and CDR2 (germline): MNHEY, SMNVEV (reference sequence). The CDR3, as DNA: TGTGCCAGCCTGGACAACCGATATGAAAAACTGTTTTTT. This encodes CASLDNRYEKLFF. The whole variable domain, remainder taken from reference TRBV27 and TRBJ1-4, is EAQVTQNPRYLITVTGKKLTVTCSQNMNHEYMSWYRQDPGLGLRQIYYSMNVEVTDKGDVPEGYKVSRKEKRNFPLILESPSPNQTSLYFCASLDNRYEKLFFGSGTQLSVL.

The rearrangement joins TRBV25-1 to TRBJ2-5; possible D gene TRBD1, 6 bases. Trimming stripped 7 bases from V and 2 bases from J, with 14 bases between. Germline V gene lookup returns CDR1 MGHDK and CDR2 SYGVNS. The CDR3 has 14 amino acids. Here the CDR3 reads CASMTWTAQETQYF. The CDR3 DNA reads as TGTGCCAGCATGACCTGGACAGCACAAGAGACCCAGTACTTC.

This clonotype was detected a few times. V usage is TRBV6-5 and J usage is TRBJ2-1, with TRBD2 identical over 12 bases. Looked up from germline, CDR1 is MNHEY and CDR2 is SVGAGI. Trimming at V came to 7 bases and at J to 9 bases, leaving 4 bases not matched to a gene. The CDR3 length is 13 residues. CDR3 protein: CASTWTSGTEQFF. In nucleotides, the CDR3 is TGTGCCAGCACCTGGACTAGCGGGACTGAGCAGTTCTTC.